These 9 T cell receptor beta chains were sequenced from one sample in a study of T cell responses to AZD1222 COVID-19 vaccine. Clones were read by immunoSEQ multiplex PCR, and TCRdb kept only the in-frame ones, dropping some. This repertoire shows fewer than 150,000 clones, approximately 86% found once; its top ten account for approximately 1.4%. Sequences were derived from peripheral blood, sampled on day 0 of AZD1222 vaccination. All receptors derive from an adult in good health.

This chain links TRBV13 with TRBJ1-1, with TRBD1 as a possible D gene (5 bases). V lost 0 bases to trimming and J lost 5 bases, with 7 bases between them. Per germline, CDR1 PRHDT and CDR2 FYEKMQ (reference sequence). The CDR3 covers 13 residues. CDR3 DNA sequence: TGTGCCAGCAGCTTAGGCAGGGAAACTGAAGCTTTCTTT. Translation: CASSLGRETEAFF. The whole variable domain, remainder taken from reference TRBV13 and TRBJ1-1, is AAGVIQSPRHLIKEKRETATLKCYPIPRHDTVYWYQQGPGQDPQFLISFYEKMQSDKGSIPDRFSAQQFSDYHSELNMSSLELGDSALYFCASSLGRETEAFFGQGTRLTVV.

This clone is a singleton in its sample. V is TRBV25-1 and J is TRBJ1-6; D might be TRBD1 (6 bases). Trimming shortened V by 4 bases and J by 4 bases, and 14 bases separated the two germline ends. Germline V gives CDR1 MGHDK, CDR2 SYGVNS. This CDR3 contains 16 residues. Written as DNA, the CDR3 is TGTGCCAGCAGTGCCCGTCGGGGGACATATAATTCACCCCTCCACTTT. This codes for CASSARRGTYNSPLHF.

This clone showed up just once. V and J are TRBV7-8 and TRBJ1-5; TRBD1 might be the D (6 bases). V lost 5 bases to trimming and J lost 1 base, with 15 bases between them. The CDR3 has 16 residues. Germline assignment: CDR1 SGHVS and CDR2 FQNEAQ. The CDR3, as DNA: TGTGCCAGCAGCCACGGGGGCAGTTGGAGCAATCAGCCCCAGCATTTT. This gives the protein CASSHGGSWSNQPQHF.

This chain links TRBV5-4 with TRBJ2-4; the match to TRBD2 covers 7 bases. Trimming removed 4 bases from V and 0 bases from J; junction bases left unmatched: 7. The CDR3 is made up of 16 amino acids. CDR1 and CDR2 from the germline V gene are SGHNT and YYREEE (reference sequence). CDR3 in amino acids: CASSGGDPLAKNIQYF. CDR3 in DNA: TGTGCCAGCAGCGGGGGGGACCCCTTAGCCAAAAACATTCAGTACTTC.

This chain joins TRBV4-3 and TRBJ2-4; a weak D match, TRBD1 (6 bases). The germline V gene has CDR1 LGHNA and CDR2 YSLEER. Trimming cost V 0 bases and J 1 base, with 13 bases left between them. This CDR3 is 17 amino acids long. CDR3: CASSQDFWGLAKNIQYF. In nucleotides, the CDR3 is TGCGCCAGCAGCCAAGATTTTTGGGGGCTGGCCAAAAACATTCAGTACTTC.

This clone was observed once. In nucleotides, the CDR3 is TGTGCCAGTAGTATAGGACAGGGGCGGAATGGCTACACCTTC. Its protein is CASSIGQGRNGYTF. V usage is TRBV19 and J usage is TRBJ1-2; 8 nucleotides match TRBD1. The CDR3 spans 14 residues. The trim removed 1 base at V and 6 bases at J, leaving 4 bases unmatched. Looked up from germline, CDR1 is LNHDA and CDR2 is SQIVND (reference sequence). Complete variable domain (other parts from reference TRBV19 and TRBJ1-2): DGGITQSPKYLFRKEGQNVTLSCEQNLNHDAMYWYRQDPGQGLRLIYYSQIVNDFQKGDIAEGYSVSREKKESFPLTVTSAQKNPTAFYLCASSIGQGRNGYTFGSGTRLTVV.

The V call is TRBV19, the J call TRBJ2-7; 8 bases line up with TRBD2. The CDR3 extends over 15 amino acids. The trim removed 3 bases at V and 2 bases at J, leaving 6 bases unmatched. Looked up from germline, CDR1 is LNHDA and CDR2 is SQIVND (reference sequence). The CDR3 sequence: CASSISGAPTYEQYF. The CDR3 DNA sequence: TGTGCCAGTAGTATTAGCGGGGCCCCCACCTACGAGCAGTACTTC.

By sample share, this clone is medium-sized (0.01 to 0.1%). The rearrangement joins TRBV6-5 to TRBJ1-2; no definite D call. V was pared by 0 bases and J by 5 bases, with 10 bases between. This CDR3 is built from 14 residues. From germline, CDR1 is MNHEY and CDR2 SVGAGI. The CDR3 nucleotides are TGTGCCAGCAGTTACTCGGGTTGGGGTTATGGCTACACCTTC. Protein: CASSYSGWGYGYTF.

The chain is built from TRBV11-2 and TRBJ2-7, with D maybe TRBD2 (5 bases). CDR1 and CDR2 (germline): SGHAT, FQNNGV. The CDR3 has 16 amino acids. V was trimmed by 0 bases and J by 4 bases, leaving 16 bases between them. This CDR3 reads CASSLEVRGWAYEQYF. The DNA of the CDR3 is TGTGCCAGCAGCTTAGAAGTTCGGGGATGGGCATACGAGCAGTACTTC.